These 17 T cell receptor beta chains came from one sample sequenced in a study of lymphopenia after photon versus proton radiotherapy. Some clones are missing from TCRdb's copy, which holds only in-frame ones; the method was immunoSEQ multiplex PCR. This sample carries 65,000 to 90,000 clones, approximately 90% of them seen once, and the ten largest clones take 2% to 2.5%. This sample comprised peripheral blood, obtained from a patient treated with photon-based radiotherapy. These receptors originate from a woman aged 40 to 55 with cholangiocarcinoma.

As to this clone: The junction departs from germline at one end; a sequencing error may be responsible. The CDR3 bases are TGTGCTAGCAGCTTATCTGCCGGCTGGGAGGGTTTCCTCCACTTC. Translating gives CASSLSAGWEGFLHF. V and J are TRBV7-7 and TRBJ2-5; TRBD2 aligns across 7 bases. CDR3 size: 15 residues. In germline, CDR1 is SSHAT, CDR2 FNYEAQ (reference sequence).

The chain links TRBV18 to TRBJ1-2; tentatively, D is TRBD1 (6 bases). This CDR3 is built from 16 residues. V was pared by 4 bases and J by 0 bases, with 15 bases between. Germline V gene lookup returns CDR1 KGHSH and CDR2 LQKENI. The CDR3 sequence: CASSLTGQGANYGYTF. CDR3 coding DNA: TGTGCCAGCTCACTTACGGGACAAGGAGCTAACTATGGCTACACCTTC.

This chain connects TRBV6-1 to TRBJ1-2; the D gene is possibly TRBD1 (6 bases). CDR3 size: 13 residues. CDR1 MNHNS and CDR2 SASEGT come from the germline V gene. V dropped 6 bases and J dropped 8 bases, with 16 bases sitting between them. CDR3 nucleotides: TGTGCCAGCAGCGAGGGGGTGCAGTGGGGCTACACCTTC. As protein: CASSEGVQWGYTF.

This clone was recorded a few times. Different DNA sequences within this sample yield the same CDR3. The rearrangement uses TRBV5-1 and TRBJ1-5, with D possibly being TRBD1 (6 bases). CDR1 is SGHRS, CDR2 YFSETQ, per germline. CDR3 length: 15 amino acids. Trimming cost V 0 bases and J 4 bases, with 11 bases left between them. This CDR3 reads CASSLEGGGNQPQHF. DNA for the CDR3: TGCGCCAGCAGCTTGGAAGGGGGTGGGAATCAGCCCCAGCATTTT. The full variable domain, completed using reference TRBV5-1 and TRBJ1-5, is KAGVTQTPRYLIKTRGQQVTLSCSPISGHRSVSWYQQTPGQGLQFLFEYFSETQRNKGNFPGRFSGRQFSNSRSEMNVSTLELGDSALYLCASSLEGGGNQPQHFGDGTRLSIL.

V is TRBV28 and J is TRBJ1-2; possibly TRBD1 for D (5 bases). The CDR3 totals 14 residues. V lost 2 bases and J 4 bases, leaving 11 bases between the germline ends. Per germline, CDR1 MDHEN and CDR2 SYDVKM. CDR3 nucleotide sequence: TGTGCCAGCAGTTTAGTTGACAGAACCTATGGCTACACCTTC. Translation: CASSLVDRTYGYTF.

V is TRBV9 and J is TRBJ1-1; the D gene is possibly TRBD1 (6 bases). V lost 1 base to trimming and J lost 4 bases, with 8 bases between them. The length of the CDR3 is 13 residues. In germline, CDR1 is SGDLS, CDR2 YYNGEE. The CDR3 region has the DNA TGTGCCAGCAGCGTAACGGGGGCCACTGAAGCTTTCTTT. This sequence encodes CASSVTGATEAFF.

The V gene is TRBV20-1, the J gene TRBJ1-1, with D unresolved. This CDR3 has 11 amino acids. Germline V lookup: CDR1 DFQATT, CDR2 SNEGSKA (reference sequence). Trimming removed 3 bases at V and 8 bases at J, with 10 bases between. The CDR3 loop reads CSASQPREAFF. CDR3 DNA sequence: TGCAGTGCTAGTCAACCGAGGGAAGCTTTCTTT.

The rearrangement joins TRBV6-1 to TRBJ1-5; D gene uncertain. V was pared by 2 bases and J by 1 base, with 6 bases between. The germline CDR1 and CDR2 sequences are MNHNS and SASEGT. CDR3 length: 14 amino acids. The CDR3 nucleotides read TGTGCCAGCAGTGAATTGACGAGCAATCAGCCCCAGCATTTT. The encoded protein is CASSELTSNQPQHF.

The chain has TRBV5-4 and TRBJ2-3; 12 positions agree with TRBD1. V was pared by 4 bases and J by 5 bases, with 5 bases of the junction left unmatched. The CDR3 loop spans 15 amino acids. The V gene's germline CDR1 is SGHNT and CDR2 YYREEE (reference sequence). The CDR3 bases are TGTGCCAGCAGCGGAGGGACAGGGGGCAGAGATACGCAGTATTTT. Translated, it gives CASSGGTGGRDTQYF.

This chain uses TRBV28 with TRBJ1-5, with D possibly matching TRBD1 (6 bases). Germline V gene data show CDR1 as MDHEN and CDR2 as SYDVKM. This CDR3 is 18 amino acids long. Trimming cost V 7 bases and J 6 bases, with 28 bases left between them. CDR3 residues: CASNNSFFSRGGTQPQHF. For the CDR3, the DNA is TGTGCCAGCAATAATAGTTTCTTCTCCAGGGGAGGGACTCAGCCCCAGCATTTT. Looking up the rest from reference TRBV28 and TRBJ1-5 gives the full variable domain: DVKVTQSSRYLVKRTGEKVFLECVQDMDHENMFWYRQDPGLGLRLIYFSYDVKMKEKGDIPEGYSVSREKKERFSLILESASTNQTSMYLCASNNSFFSRGGTQPQHFGDGTRLSIL.

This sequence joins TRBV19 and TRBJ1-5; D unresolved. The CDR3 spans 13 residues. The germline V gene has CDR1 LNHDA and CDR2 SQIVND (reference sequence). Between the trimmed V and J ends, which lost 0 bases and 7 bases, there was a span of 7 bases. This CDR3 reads CASSIDPLQPQHF. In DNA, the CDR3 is TGTGCCAGTAGTATAGATCCTTTACAGCCCCAGCATTTT.

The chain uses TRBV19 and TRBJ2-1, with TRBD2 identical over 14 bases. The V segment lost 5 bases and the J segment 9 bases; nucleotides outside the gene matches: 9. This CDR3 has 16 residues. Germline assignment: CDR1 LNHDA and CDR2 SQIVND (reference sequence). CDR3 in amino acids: CASSLPTSGGAAEQFF. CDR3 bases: TGTGCCAGTAGTCTCCCGACTAGCGGGGGGGCTGCTGAGCAGTTCTTC.

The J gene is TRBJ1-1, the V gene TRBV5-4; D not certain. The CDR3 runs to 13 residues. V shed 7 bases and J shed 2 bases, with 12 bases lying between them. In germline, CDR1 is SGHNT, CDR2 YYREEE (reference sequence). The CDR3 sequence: CASQGWGNTEAFF. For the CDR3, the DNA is TGTGCCAGCCAAGGTTGGGGTAACACTGAAGCTTTCTTT.

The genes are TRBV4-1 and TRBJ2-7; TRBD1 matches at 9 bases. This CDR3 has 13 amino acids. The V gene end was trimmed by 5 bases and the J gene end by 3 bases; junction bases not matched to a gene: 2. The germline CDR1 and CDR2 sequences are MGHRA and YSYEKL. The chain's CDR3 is CASSDRGGYEQYF. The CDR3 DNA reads TGCGCCAGCAGCGACAGGGGGGGCTACGAGCAGTACTTC.

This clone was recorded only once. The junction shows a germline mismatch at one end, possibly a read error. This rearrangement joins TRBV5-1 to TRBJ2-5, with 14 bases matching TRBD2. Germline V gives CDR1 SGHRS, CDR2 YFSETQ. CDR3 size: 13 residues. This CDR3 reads CASSPGLAGEGNF. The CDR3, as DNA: TGCGCCAGCAGCCCGGGACTAGCGGGAGAAGGGAACTTC.

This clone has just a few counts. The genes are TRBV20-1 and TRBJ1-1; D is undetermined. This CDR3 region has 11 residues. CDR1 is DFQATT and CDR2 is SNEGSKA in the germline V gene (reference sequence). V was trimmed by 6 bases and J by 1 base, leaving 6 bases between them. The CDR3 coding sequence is TGCAGTGCCCGGGGGAACACTGAAGCTTTCTTT. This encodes CSARGNTEAFF.

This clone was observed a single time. CDR3 amino acids: CAWSVRSPNEQFF. Here the CDR3 DNA reads TGTGCCTGGAGTGTGCGATCCCCCAATGAGCAGTTCTTC. This chain uses TRBV30 with TRBJ2-1; D gene uncertain. Germline V CDR1 and CDR2: GTSNPN, SVGIG (reference sequence). The CDR3 runs to 13 residues. The V end lost 0 bases, the J end lost 6 bases, and 9 bases lay between the germline ends.